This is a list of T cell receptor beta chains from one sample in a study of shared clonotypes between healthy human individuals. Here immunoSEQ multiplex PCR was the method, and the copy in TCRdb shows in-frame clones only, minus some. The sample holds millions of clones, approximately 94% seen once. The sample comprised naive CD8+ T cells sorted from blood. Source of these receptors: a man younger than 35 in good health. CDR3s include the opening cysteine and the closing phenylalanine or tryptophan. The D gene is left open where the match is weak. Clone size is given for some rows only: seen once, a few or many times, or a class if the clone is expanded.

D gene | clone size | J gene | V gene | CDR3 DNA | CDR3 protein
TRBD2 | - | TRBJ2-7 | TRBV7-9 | TGTGCCAGCAGCTCCGCGACTAGCGGGAGGCCCTACGAGCAGTACTTC | CASSSATSGRPYEQYF
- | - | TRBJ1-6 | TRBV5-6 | TGTGCCAGCAGCTTGGAGTTGGATTCACCCCTCCACTTT | CASSLELDSPLHF
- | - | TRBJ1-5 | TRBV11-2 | TGTGCCAGCAGCTTAGATACGGAGCGCAATCAGCCCCAGCATTTT | CASSLDTERNQPQHF
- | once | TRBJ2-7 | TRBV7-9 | TGTGCCAGCAGCTTAGGCCCGGGGCCGATCTCCTACGAGCAGTACTTC | CASSLGPGPISYEQYF
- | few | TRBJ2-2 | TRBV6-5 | TGTGCCAGCAGTTACAGGAGCACCGGGGAGCTGTTTTTT | CASSYRSTGELFF
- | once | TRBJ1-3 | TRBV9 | TGTGCCAGCAGCGTAGAGGGGCTAACTGGAAACACCATATATTTT | CASSVEGLTGNTIYF
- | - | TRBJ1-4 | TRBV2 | TGTGCCAGCAGTGAATTATGGGGGCAGGCTAATGAAAAACTGTTTTTT | CASSELWGQANEKLFF
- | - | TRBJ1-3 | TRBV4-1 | TGCGCCAGCAGCCAAGCCCGCTCCCTAAACACCATATATTTT | CASSQARSLNTIYF
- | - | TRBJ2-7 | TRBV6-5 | TGTGCCAGCAGTTACGAGGCAGACTACGAGCAGTACTTC | CASSYEADYEQYF
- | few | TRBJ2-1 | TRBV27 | TGTGCCAGCCGAGAAGGGACGGCCTCCTACAATGAGCAGTTCTTC | CASREGTASYNEQFF
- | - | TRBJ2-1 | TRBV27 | TGTGCCAGCAGTTTAGGGCCAGGGAGCTCCTACAATGAGCAGTTCTTC | CASSLGPGSSYNEQFF
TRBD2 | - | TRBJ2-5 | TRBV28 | TGTGCCAGCACTAGTAGCGGGGGGGTGTTGGAGACCCAGTACTTC | CASTSSGGVLETQYF
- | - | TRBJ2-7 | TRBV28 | TGTGCCAGCAGTGGCCCGTCGGAGATTTACCACTACGAGCAGTACTTC | CASSGPSEIYHYEQYF
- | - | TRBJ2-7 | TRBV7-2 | TGTGCCAGCAGCTTAGTAGGTGTGTGGGGCGAGCAGTACTTC | CASSLVGVWGEQYF
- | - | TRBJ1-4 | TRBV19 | TGTGCCAGTAGTGAAGGAGGGGAGGCAACTAATGAAAAACTGTTTTTT | CASSEGGEATNEKLFF
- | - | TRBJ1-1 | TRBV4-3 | TGCGCCAGCAGCCTGGGACAAGAATACGAAGCTTTCTTT | CASSLGQEYEAFF
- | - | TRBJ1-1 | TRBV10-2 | TGCGCCAGCGGGGACACGTTACAGCTCCCGAACACTGAAGCTTTCTTT | CASGDTLQLPNTEAFF
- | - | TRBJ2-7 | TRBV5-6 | TGTGCCAGCAGCTTTACACTATCCCTCTCCTACGAGCAGTACTTC | CASSFTLSLSYEQYF
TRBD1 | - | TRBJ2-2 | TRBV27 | TGTGCCAGCAGTTTATCGATCCACTCACCCTTACAGGGGATAAACACCGGGGAGCTGTTTTTT | CASSLSIHSPLQGINTGELFF
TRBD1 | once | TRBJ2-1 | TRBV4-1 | TGCGCCAGCAGCCAAGAAGACAGGGCATTTTTCTACAATGAGCAGTTCTTC | CASSQEDRAFFYNEQFF
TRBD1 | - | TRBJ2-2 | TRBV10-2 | TGCGCCAGCAGTCCCCCGGACAGGACAGCGAACACCGGGGAGCTGTTTTTT | CASSPPDRTANTGELFF
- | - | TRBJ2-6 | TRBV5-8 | TGTGCCAGCAGCTGGAAGACACCCTCGGCCAACGTCCTGACTTTC | CASSWKTPSANVLTF
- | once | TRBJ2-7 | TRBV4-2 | TGTGCCAGCAGCCAAGAGTTTGTCAGTTCCTACGAGCAGTACTTC | CASSQEFVSSYEQYF
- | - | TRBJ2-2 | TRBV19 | TGTGCCAGTGCGATGGCCGGGGAGCTGTTTTTT | CASAMAGELFF
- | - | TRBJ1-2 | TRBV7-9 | TGTGCCAGCAGCTTGCAGGGGAAGAATGGCTACACCTTC | CASSLQGKNGYTF
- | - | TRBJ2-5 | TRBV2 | TGTGCCAGCAGTGGCTACGTTGGATCCCAAGAGACCCAGTACTTC | CASSGYVGSQETQYF
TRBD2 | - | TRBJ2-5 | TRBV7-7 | TGTGCTAGCAGCTTAGAAGCCCGACTAGCGGGAGATGAAGAGACCCAGTACTTC | CASSLEARLAGDEETQYF
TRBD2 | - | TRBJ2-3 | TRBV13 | TGTGCCAGCAGCCTTTCGGGACTAGCGGGAGTGGGCACAGATACGCAGTATTTT | CASSLSGLAGVGTDTQYF
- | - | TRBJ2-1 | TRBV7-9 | TGTGCCAGCAGCTTATCCGATCCAGGCTTGGGCCTATGGGATGAGCAGTTCTTC | CASSLSDPGLGLWDEQFF
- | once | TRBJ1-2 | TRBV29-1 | TGCAGCGTTGACCACCCCGGGGGTGGCTACACCTTC | CSVDHPGGGYTF
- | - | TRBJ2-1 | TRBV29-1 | TGCAGCGTTGAAGAGCCAATAGCAATGAGCTCCTACAATGAGCAGTTCTTC | CSVEEPIAMSSYNEQFF
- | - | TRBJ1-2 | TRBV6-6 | TGTGCCAGCAGTCCTGAGGGGTATGGCTACACCTTC | CASSPEGYGYTF
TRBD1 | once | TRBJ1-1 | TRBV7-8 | TGTGCCAGCAGCTTAACAGGGGGCATGAACACTGAAGCTTTCTTT | CASSLTGGMNTEAFF
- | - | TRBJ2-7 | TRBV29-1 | TGCAGCGTTGAGTCAGCGGAAAACTCCTACGAGCAGTACTTC | CSVESAENSYEQYF
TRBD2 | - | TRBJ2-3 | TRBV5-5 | TGTGCCAGCAGCCCGAGACTAGCGGGGGGCACAGATACGCAGTATTTT | CASSPRLAGGTDTQYF
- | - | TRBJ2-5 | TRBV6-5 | TGTGCCAGCAGTTACCGGAGAGCTCAAGAGACCCAGTACTTC | CASSYRRAQETQYF
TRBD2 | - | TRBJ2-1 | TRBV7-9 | TGTGCCAGCAGCTTCCCGGGACTAGCGGGAAATGAGCAGTTCTTC | CASSFPGLAGNEQFF
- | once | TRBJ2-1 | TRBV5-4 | TGTGCCAGCAGCTTGCTCAACAATGAGCAGTTCTTC | CASSLLNNEQFF
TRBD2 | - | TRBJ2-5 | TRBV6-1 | TGTGCCAGCAGTGCCTACTTAGCGGGTGGGGTAGGAGAGACCCAGTACTTC | CASSAYLAGGVGETQYF
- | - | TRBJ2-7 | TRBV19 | TGTGCCAGTAGCGCACGGGGCTTATCCTACGAGCAGTACTTC | CASSARGLSYEQYF
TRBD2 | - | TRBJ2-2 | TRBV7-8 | TGTGCCAGCAGCGCCCGGACTAGCGGGCTGAACACCGGGGAGCTGTTTTTT | CASSARTSGLNTGELFF
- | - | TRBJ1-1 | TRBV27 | TGTGCCAGCAGTTTATTTGGGTTCACTGAAGCTTTCTTT | CASSLFGFTEAFF
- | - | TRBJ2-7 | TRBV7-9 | TGTGCCAGCAGCTTGGGGTTATGGGAGCAGTACTTC | CASSLGLWEQYF
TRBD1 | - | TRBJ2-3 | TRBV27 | TGTGCCAGCAGCGGACAGGGGATTGATACGCAGTATTTT | CASSGQGIDTQYF
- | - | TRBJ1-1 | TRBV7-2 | TGTGCCAGCAGGCCCCTAGAGAAACAGGCGTATGAAGCTTTCTTT | CASRPLEKQAYEAFF
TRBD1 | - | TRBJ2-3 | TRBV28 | TGTGCCAGCAGCCTCCGACAGGGCTACTTCACAGATACGCAGTATTTT | CASSLRQGYFTDTQYF
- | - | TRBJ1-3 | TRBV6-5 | TGTGCCAGCAGTTACGACAGCGAGACAGGAAACACCATATATTTT | CASSYDSETGNTIYF
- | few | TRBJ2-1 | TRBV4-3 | TGCGCCAGCAGCCAAGATCGGCGGACACACTGGGAGCAGTTCTTC | CASSQDRRTHWEQFF
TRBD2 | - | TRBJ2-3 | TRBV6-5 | TGTGCCAGCAGTCTCGAGGGACTAGCGGGAGATACGCAGTATTTT | CASSLEGLAGDTQYF
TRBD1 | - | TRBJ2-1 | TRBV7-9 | TGTGCCAGCAGCTCGAACCGGGACAGAGCATACAATGAGCAGTTCTTC | CASSSNRDRAYNEQFF
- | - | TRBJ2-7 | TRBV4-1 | TGCGCCAGCAGCCAAGATCAGTGGGCCACGGCCCCCTACGAGCAGTACTTC | CASSQDQWATAPYEQYF
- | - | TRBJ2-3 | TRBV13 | TGTGCCAGCAGCTTAGGGAATGCAGATACGCAGTATTTT | CASSLGNADTQYF
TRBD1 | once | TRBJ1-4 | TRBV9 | TGTGCCAGCAGCGTAGAAGGGACAGGGTTGTCTGGAGAAAAACTGTTTTTT | CASSVEGTGLSGEKLFF
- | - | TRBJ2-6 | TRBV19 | TGTGCCAGTAGTATGGGGGGAACTGGGGCCAACGTCCTGACTTTC | CASSMGGTGANVLTF
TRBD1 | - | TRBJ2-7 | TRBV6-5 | TGTGCCAGCAGTACAGGGGCCTACGAGCAGTACTTC | CASSTGAYEQYF
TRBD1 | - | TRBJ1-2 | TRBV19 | TGTGCCAGTAGTCGCCCCCCGACAGGGGCTGAGGGCTACACCTTC | CASSRPPTGAEGYTF
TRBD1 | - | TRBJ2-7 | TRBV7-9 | TGTGCCAGCAGCCCCCCGCAGGGGGCTCACGAGCAGTACTTC | CASSPPQGAHEQYF